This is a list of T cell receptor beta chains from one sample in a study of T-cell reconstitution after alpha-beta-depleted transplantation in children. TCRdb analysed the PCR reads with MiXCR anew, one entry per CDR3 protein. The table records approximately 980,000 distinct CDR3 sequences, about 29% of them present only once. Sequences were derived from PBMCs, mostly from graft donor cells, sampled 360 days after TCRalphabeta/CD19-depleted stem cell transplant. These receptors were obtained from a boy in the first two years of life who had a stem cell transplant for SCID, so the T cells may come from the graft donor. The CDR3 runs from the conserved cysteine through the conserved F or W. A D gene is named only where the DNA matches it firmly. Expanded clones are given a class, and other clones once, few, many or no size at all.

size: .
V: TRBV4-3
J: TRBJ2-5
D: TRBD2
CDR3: CASSQAWGGKETQYF
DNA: TGCGCCAGCAGCCAAGCATGGGGGGGAAAAGAGACCCAGTACTTC

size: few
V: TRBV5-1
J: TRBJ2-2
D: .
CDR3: CASSLGGKNTGELFF
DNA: TGTGCCAGCAGTTTAGGGGGAAAGAACACCGGGGAGCTGTTTTTT

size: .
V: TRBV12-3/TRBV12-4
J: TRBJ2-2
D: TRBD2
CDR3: CASSLPGLAGVNTGELFF
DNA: TGTGCCAGCAGTTTGCCCGGACTAGCGGGGGTTAACACCGGGGAGCTGTTTTTT

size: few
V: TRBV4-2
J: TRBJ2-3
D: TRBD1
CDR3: CASSQDRTGETDTQYF
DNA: TGTGCCAGCAGCCAAGACAGGACAGGCGAGACAGATACGCAGTATTTT

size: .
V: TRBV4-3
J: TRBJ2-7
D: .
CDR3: CASSQEAGGHYEQYF
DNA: TGCGCCAGCAGCCAAGAAGCCGGGGGGCACTACGAGCAGTACTTC

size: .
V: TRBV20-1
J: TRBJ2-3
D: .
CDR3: CSARAPRGTDTQYF
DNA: TGCAGTGCTAGAGCCCCCAGGGGCACAGATACGCAGTATTTT

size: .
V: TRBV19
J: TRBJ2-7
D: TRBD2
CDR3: CASSIAPSGGYEQYF
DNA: TGTGCCAGTAGTATAGCACCTAGCGGGGGTTACGAGCAGTACTTC

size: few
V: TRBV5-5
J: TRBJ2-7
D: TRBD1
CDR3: CASNSPGQLSYEQYF
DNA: TGTGCCAGCAACTCGCCGGGACAGCTCTCCTACGAGCAGTACTTC

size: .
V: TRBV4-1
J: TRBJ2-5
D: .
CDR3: CASSRILQETQYF
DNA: TGCGCCAGCAGTCGCATCCTTCAAGAGACCCAGTACTTC

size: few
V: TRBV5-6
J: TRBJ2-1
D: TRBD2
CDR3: CASSAPGLGWDEQFF
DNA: TGTGCCAGCAGCGCGCCGGGACTAGGTTGGGATGAGCAGTTCTTC

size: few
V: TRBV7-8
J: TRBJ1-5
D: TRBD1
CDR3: CASSLSGQGAGPQHF
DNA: TGTGCCAGCAGCTTAAGCGGACAGGGAGCGGGACCCCAGCATTTT

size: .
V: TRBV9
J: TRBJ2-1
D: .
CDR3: CASSVGRAAHEQFF
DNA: TGTGCCAGCAGCGTAGGTCGGGCAGCGCATGAGCAGTTCTTC

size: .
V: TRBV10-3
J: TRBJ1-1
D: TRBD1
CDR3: CAITRDRGSTEAFF
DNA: TGTGCCATCACGAGGGACAGGGGAAGCACTGAAGCTTTCTTT

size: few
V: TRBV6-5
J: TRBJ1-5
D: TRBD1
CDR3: CASSYTYGQGRIMAQHF
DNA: TGTGCCAGCAGTTACACTTACGGACAGGGGAGAATCATGGCCCAGCATTTT

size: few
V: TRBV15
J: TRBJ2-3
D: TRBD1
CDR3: CATSPGVLGTGQYF
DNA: TGTGCCACCAGCCCAGGGGTCCTCGGGACAGGGCAGTATTTT

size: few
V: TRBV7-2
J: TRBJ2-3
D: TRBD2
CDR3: CASSWTSGGGVTDTQYF
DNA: TGTGCCAGCAGCTGGACTAGCGGGGGTGGGGTCACAGATACGCAGTATTTT

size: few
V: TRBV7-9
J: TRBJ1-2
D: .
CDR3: CASSLVVITANYGYTF
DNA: TGTGCCAGCAGCTTAGTAGTCATCACAGCTAACTATGGCTACACCTTC

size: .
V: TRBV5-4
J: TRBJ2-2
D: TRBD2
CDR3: CASSLAPAGGNHSTGELFF
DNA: TGTGCCAGCAGCTTGGCCCCGGCGGGGGGGAATCATAGCACCGGGGAGCTGTTTTTT

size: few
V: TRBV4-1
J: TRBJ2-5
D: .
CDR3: CASSQDKRLTQETQYF
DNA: TGCGCCAGCAGCCAAGACAAGAGACTAACCCAAGAGACCCAGTACTTC

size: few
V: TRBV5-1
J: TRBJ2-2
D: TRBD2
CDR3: CASATPGLPNTGELFF
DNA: TGCGCCAGCGCCACTCCGGGACTACCGAACACCGGGGAGCTGTTTTTT